What follows are 10 T cell receptor beta chains derived from one specimen sequenced in a study of blood T cell repertoires in COVID-19. Assay used: immunoSEQ multiplex PCR; TCRdb lists only in-frame clones, some missing. The profile shows about 98,000 clones, around 75% of them singletons. Sequencing was done on a sample of peripheral blood. These receptors originate from a man between 65 and 80 years old with acute or convalescent COVID-19.

The chain recombines TRBV28 with TRBJ2-7; TRBD1 matches at 9 bases. The ends lost 6 bases at V and 4 bases at J; junction bases unmatched: 10. The germline CDR1 and CDR2 sequences are MDHEN and SYDVKM. The CDR3 loop spans 15 amino acids. This CDR3 reads CASRNAGTGTYEQYF. The CDR3 nucleotides are TGTGCCAGCAGAAACGCCGGGACAGGGACGTACGAGCAGTACTTC.

This clone has just one count. The genes are TRBV4-3 and TRBJ2-5; 7 nucleotides agree with TRBD1. This CDR3 comprises 14 residues. Germline V gene data show CDR1 as LGHNA and CDR2 as YSLEER. Losses at the gene ends were 1 base for V and 5 bases for J; bases not matched to a gene: 4. The CDR3 spells CASSQGQGEETQYF. The CDR3 DNA reads TGCGCCAGCAGCCAAGGACAGGGCGAGGAGACCCAGTACTTC.

The chain is built from TRBV7-8 and TRBJ2-1; 14 bases fit TRBD2. V was pared by 5 bases and J by 7 bases, with 7 bases of the junction left unmatched. CDR1 is SGHVS, CDR2 FQNEAQ, per germline. There are 16 residues in the CDR3. The CDR3: CASSRDGTSGRNEQFF. The CDR3 DNA sequence: TGTGCCAGCAGCCGAGATGGGACTAGCGGGAGAAATGAGCAGTTCTTC.

The rearrangement links TRBV28 to TRBJ2-5; TRBD1 matches at 9 bases. Germline CDR1 is MDHEN and CDR2 is SYDVKM. This CDR3 region has 15 residues. Trimming cost V 5 bases and J 3 bases; bases outside gene matches: 7. The CDR3 region has the DNA TGTGCCAGCAGTCTTAGCTGGACAGGGGAAGAGACCCAGTACTTC. This encodes CASSLSWTGEETQYF.

V and J are TRBV18 and TRBJ1-1, with 7 bases identical to TRBD1. Germline V gene data show CDR1 as KGHSH and CDR2 as LQKENI. V lost 4 bases and J lost 5; bases outside the gene matches: 7. This CDR3 comprises 14 residues. CDR3 nucleotides: TGTGCCAGCTCACTAGGACAGGCGTTAACTGAAGCTTTCTTT. Its translation: CASSLGQALTEAFF.

V is TRBV6-6 and J is TRBJ2-7; 10 bases are a match to TRBD2. Germline lookup yields CDR1 MNHNY and CDR2 SVGAGI (reference sequence). CDR3 length equals 15 residues. With V trimmed by 6 bases and J by 4 bases, 9 bases remained unmatched. CDR3: CASSGQAGGFYEQYF. DNA of the CDR3: TGTGCCAGCAGCGGCCAAGCGGGAGGGTTTTACGAGCAGTACTTC.

The V and J genes are TRBV3-1 (or the pseudogene TRBV3-2) and TRBJ1-2; TRBD1 matches 11 bases. CDR1 is LGHDT and CDR2 is YNNKEL in the germline V gene (reference sequence). V was clipped by 3 bases and J by 5 bases; unmatched bases: 2. The CDR3 sequence is 14 residues long. The CDR3, as DNA: TGTGCCAGCAGCCAGGGGACAGGGGGTTATGGCTACACCTTC. This codes for CASSQGTGGYGYTF.

The V gene is TRBV2, the J gene TRBJ2-5; TRBD1 matches at 8 bases. Looked up from germline, CDR1 is SNHLY and CDR2 is FYNNEI. The length of the CDR3 is 15 residues. The junction had 5 bases not matched to a gene; V was cut back by 1 base and J by 4 bases. The CDR3 DNA reads as TGTGCCAGCAGTGAAGGGCAGGGGGCGAGAGAGACCCAGTACTTC. Protein sequence: CASSEGQGARETQYF.

This chain connects TRBV5-6 to TRBJ2-3; TRBD2 agrees at 14 bases. The V gene end was trimmed by 4 bases and the J gene end by 5 bases; junction bases not matched to a gene: 6. The CDR3 is made up of 16 amino acids. Germline values: CDR1 SGHDT, CDR2 YYEEEE. CDR3 sequence (DNA): TGTGCCAGCAGCCGGCCCGGGACTAGCGGGAGAGATACGCAGTATTTT. Translated, it gives CASSRPGTSGRDTQYF. Full variable domain (remainder filled in from reference TRBV5-6 and TRBJ2-3): DAGVTQSPTHLIKTRGQQVTLRCSPKSGHDTVSWYQQALGQGPQFIFQYYEEEERQRGNFPDRFSGHQFPNYSSELNVNALLLGDSALYLCASSRPGTSGRDTQYFGPGTRLTVL.

This chain links TRBV2 with TRBJ2-2, with D tentatively TRBD1 (6 bases). The CDR3 contains 13 residues. V lost 2 bases and J 5 bases, leaving 6 bases between the germline ends. CDR1 is SNHLY, CDR2 FYNNEI, per germline. In DNA form, the CDR3 reads TGTGCCAGCAGTGAAAGGGGGACCGGGGAGCTGTTTTTT. Translated: CASSERGTGELFF.